Sequencing of this T cell receptor beta chain was carried out in a study of T cells in Graves' hyperthyroidism and ophthalmopathy. The source material, RNA transcripts, was used to amplify TCR beta CDR3 regions. HTBI primers were used for first-round RT-PCR of the TCR CDR3. Via MiXCR, TCRdb re-called the multiplex PCR reads, giving one row per CDR3 protein. The data hold about 740,000 distinct CDR3 sequences, with approximately 15% observed a single time. Study results and limitations: Most expanded thyroid clonotypes above 0.001 recurred in blood. The model's output predicted ophthalmopathy at a median of 6.5 months prior to onset.

This clonotype was found a few times. Its antigen is not known. The hyperthyroidism patients had all been newly diagnosed, and their disease duration was under 2 months. Their ages ranged from 18 to 65 years. The sequenced sample was blood. This receptor was identified in a young woman with Graves' hyperthyroidism.

The CDR3 nucleotides are TGTGCCAGCAGCCGAAACAGGGGAGGTTACGAGCAGTACTTC. Protein: CASSRNRGGYEQYF. The rearrangement joins TRBV5-6 to TRBJ2-7, with a possible D match to TRBD1 (7 bases). Trimming pared 4 bases from V and 4 bases from J, leaving 15 bases between. The CDR3 spans 14 residues. Germline assignment: CDR1 SGHDT and CDR2 YYEEEE.